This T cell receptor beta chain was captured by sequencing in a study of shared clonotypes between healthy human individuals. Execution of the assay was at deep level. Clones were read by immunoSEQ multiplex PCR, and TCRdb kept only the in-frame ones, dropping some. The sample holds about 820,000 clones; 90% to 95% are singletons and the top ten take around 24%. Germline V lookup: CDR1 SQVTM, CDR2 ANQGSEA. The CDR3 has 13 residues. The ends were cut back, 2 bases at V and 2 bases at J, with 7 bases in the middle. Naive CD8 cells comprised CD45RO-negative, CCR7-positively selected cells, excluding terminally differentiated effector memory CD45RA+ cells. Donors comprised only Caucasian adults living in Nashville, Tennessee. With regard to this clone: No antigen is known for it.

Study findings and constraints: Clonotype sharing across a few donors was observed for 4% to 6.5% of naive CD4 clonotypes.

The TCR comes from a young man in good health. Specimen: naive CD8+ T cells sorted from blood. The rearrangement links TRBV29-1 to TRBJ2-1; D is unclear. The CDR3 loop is CSVELTTYNEQFF. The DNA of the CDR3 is TGCAGCGTTGAACTGACGACCTACAATGAGCAGTTCTTC.